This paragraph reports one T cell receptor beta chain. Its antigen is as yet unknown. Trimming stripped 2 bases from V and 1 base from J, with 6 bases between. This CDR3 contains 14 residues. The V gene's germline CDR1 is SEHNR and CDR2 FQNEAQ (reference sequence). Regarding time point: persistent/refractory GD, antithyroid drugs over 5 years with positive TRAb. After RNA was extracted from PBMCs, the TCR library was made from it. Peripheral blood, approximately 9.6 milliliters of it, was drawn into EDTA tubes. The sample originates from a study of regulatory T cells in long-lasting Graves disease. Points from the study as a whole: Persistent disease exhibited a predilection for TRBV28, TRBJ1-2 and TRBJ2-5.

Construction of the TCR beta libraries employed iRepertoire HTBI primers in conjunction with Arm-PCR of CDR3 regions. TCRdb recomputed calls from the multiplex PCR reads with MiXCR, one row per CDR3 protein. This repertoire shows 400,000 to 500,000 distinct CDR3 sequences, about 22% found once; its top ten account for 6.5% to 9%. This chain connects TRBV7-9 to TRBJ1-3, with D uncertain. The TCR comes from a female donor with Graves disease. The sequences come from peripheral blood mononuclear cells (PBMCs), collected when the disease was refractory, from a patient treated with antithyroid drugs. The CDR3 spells CASSLRESGNTIYF. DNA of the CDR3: TGTGCCAGCAGCTTACGGGAGTCTGGAAACACCATATATTTT. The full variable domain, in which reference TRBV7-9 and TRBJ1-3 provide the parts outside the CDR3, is DTGVSQNPRHKITKRGQNVTFRCDPISEHNRLYWYRQTLGQGPEFLTYFQNEAQLEKSRLLSDRFSAERPKGSFSTLEIQRTEQGDSAMYLCASSLRESGNTIYFGEGSWLTVV.